This paragraph reports one T cell receptor (beta chain). The data stem from a study of long-term antiretroviral therapy in people with HIV. Survey-level resolution applied to immunoSEQ assay v3.0. TCRdb's table, derived via immunoSEQ multiplex PCR, lists solely in-frame clones and lacks some. The data contain tens of thousands of clones, approximately 95% of them singletons. CDR3 length: 14 residues. Germline lookup yields CDR1 MNHEY and CDR2 SVGAGI. V lost 4 bases and J 3 bases, leaving 9 bases between the germline ends. Source: unsorted PBMCs, taken 5.3 years after starting antiretroviral therapy. The origin of this receptor is a man aged 50 to 59 with HIV. The rearrangement uses TRBV6-5 and TRBJ2-2, with D hard to call. The CDR3 region is CASSSPRDTGELFF. The CDR3 DNA reads as TGTGCCAGCAGTTCACCCCGGGACACCGGGGAGCTGTTTTTT.